Each of the 2 T cell receptor beta chains below was sequenced from the same sample in a study of molecular identifiers for immune sequencing clone quantification. TCRdb reprocessed the PCR reads with MiXCR, giving one entry per CDR3 protein. The sample holds some 320,000 distinct CDR3 sequences; roughly a quarter are singletons and the top ten take roughly 0.7%. The material sequenced was naive CD8+ T cells from blood, with Jurkat cell RNA spiked in. Subset specified: FACS-sorted CD8+CD4-CCR7+CD45RA+ naive T cells. All receptors derive from a human donor in good health. Some libraries in this study had Jurkat cell RNA spiked in.

V gene TRBV3-1 combines with J gene TRBJ2-7; D may be TRBD2 (5 bases). Germline-derived CDR1 and CDR2 are LGHDT and YNNKEL (reference sequence). Deletions cut 8 bases from V and 1 base from J, with 15 bases between. The CDR3 is 14 residues long. CDR3 residues: CASASRESSYEQYF. The CDR3 nucleotides read TGTGCCAGCGCCAGTAGGGAGAGTTCCTACGAGCAGTACTTC.

This clonotype was seen a few times. The genes are TRBV5-1 and TRBJ2-7, with 9 bases fitting TRBD1. V shed 0 bases, J shed 5 bases, and the junction held 9 bases outside the gene matches. Germline V gene data show CDR1 as SGHRS and CDR2 as YFSETQ. CDR3 length equals 16 residues. CDR3: CASSLASWDRADEQYF. The CDR3 coding sequence is TGCGCCAGCAGCTTGGCCTCTTGGGACAGGGCCGACGAGCAGTACTTC.